A single sample is the source of the 30 T cell receptor beta chains below, sequenced in a study of blood T cell repertoires in COVID-19. TCRdb keeps only in-frame clones here, not all; method: immunoSEQ multiplex PCR. Here the sample spans 250,000 to 300,000 clones, around 89% being singletons. The sequencing sample was made of peripheral blood. The receptor set was obtained from a woman aged 40 to 55 with acute or convalescent COVID-19.

The gene calls are TRBV12-3 or TRBV12-4 and TRBJ1-5; possibly TRBD1 for D (5 bases). V was pared by 3 bases and J by 6 bases, with 9 bases between. This CDR3 is built from 13 residues. The CDR3 DNA sequence: TGTGCCAGCAGTTTTGAAGGGGTTCAGCCCCAGCATTTT. Encoded protein: CASSFEGVQPQHF.

The chain is built from TRBV24-1 and TRBJ1-2, with TRBD1 identical over 8 bases. Germline loops: CDR1 KGHDR, CDR2 SFDVKD. V lost 6 bases and J lost 4; bases outside the gene matches: 3. The length of the CDR3 is 13 residues. For the CDR3, the DNA is TGTGCCACCAGTTACGGACAGGGCTATGGCTACACCTTC. Protein product: CATSYGQGYGYTF.

CDR3 sequence reads: CASSESGDFTPSSYEQYV. Written as DNA, the CDR3 is TGTGCCAGCAGTGAGTCCGGGGACTTCACCCCGAGCTCCTACGAGCAGTACGTC. V usage is TRBV6-1 and J usage is TRBJ2-7; D might be TRBD2 (6 bases). CDR1 is MNHNS and CDR2 is SASEGT in the germline V gene. Trimming removed 3 bases at V and 0 bases at J, with 21 bases between. This CDR3 spans 18 amino acids.

The chain joins TRBV4-1 to TRBJ1-6; D gene uncertain. The CDR3 extends over 15 amino acids. Germline loops: CDR1 MGHRA, CDR2 YSYEKL. V gave up 1 base and J gave up 8 bases, with 12 bases separating them. The chain's CDR3 is CASSQAGTLHSPLHF. CDR3 sequence (DNA): TGCGCCAGCAGCCAAGCCGGTACCTTGCATTCACCCCTCCACTTT.

The rearrangement joins TRBV5-1 to TRBJ1-1; no reliable D call. The germline CDR1 and CDR2 sequences are SGHRS and YFSETQ. Trimming took 0 bases from V and 1 from J, leaving 10 bases between them. The CDR3 extends over 15 amino acids. CDR3 bases: TGCGCCAGCAGCTTGGTTCCAGAAAAGAACACTGAAGCTTTCTTT. It translates to CASSLVPEKNTEAFF.

The chain couples TRBV6-5 to TRBJ1-5, with D perhaps matching TRBD1 (5 bases). The germline CDR1 and CDR2 sequences are MNHEY and SVGAGI. The CDR3 is made up of 14 amino acids. V gave up 5 bases and J gave up 3 bases, with 11 bases separating them. The CDR3 nucleotides read TGTGCCAGCAGTCAGGGAGGGAACAATCAGCCCCAGCATTTT. Translation: CASSQGGNNQPQHF.

V gene TRBV4-1 combines with J gene TRBJ1-1, with 8 bases fitting TRBD1. CDR3 length: 17 residues. V shed 0 bases and J 2 bases; nucleotides not matched to a gene: 8. Germline assignment: CDR1 MGHRA and CDR2 YSYEKL. The CDR3 nucleotides read TGCGCCAGCAGCCAAGATGCATCCGGGACAGGTAACACTGAAGCTTTCTTT. Translation: CASSQDASGTGNTEAFF.

J is TRBJ1-1 and V is TRBV18, with 7 nucleotides matching TRBD1. Germline CDR1 is KGHSH and CDR2 is LQKENI. This CDR3 is built from 14 residues. J gave up 0 bases and V 4 bases, and 2 bases lay outside the gene matches. The CDR3 sequence: CASSRQGLNTEAFF. In DNA, the CDR3 is TGTGCCAGCTCACGACAGGGTTTGAACACTGAAGCTTTCTTT.

The genes are TRBV13 and TRBJ2-1; TRBD2 aligns across 9 bases. The germline gives CDR1 PRHDT, CDR2 FYEKMQ (reference sequence). Unmatched junction bases numbered 9, after V lost 4 bases and J lost 8 bases. The CDR3 has 15 amino acids. CDR3 sequence reads: CASSSSGTVGDEQFF. The CDR3 nucleotides are TGTGCCAGCAGCTCTAGCGGGACTGTGGGCGATGAGCAGTTCTTC.

The chain employs TRBV27 and TRBJ2-7; D might be TRBD2 (6 bases). This CDR3 spans 13 amino acids. V shed 5 bases and J shed 4 bases, with 12 bases lying between them. Germline lookup yields CDR1 MNHEY and CDR2 SMNVEV (reference sequence). The DNA for the CDR3 is TGTGCCAGCAGTGAGGGACTGGGTTACGAGCAGTACGTC. Amino acids: CASSEGLGYEQYV.

This chain joins TRBV6-1 and TRBJ1-3, with TRBD1 identical over 8 bases. Germline CDR1 and CDR2: MNHNS and SASEGT. Germline trimming cut 4 bases from V and 0 bases from J; bases unmatched to any gene: 14. CDR3 size: 19 residues. The DNA of the CDR3 is TGTGCCAGCAGTGCATTGGGACAGGCTAACTCATTCTCTGGAAACACCATATATTTT. It yields the protein CASSALGQANSFSGNTIYF.

This chain joins TRBV29-1 and TRBJ1-1; no reliable D call. The CDR3 length is 14 residues. CDR1 is SQVTM, CDR2 ANQGSEA, per germline. Trimming took 0 bases from V and 6 from J, leaving 14 bases between them. In DNA, the CDR3 is TGCAGCGTTGAAGATATCCCCATGGCGGCTGAAGCTTTCTTT. This encodes CSVEDIPMAAEAFF.

The chain is built from TRBV4-1 and TRBJ1-4; D ambiguous. The CDR3 is 16 residues long. V lost 4 bases to trimming and J lost 8 bases, with 20 bases between them. Germline V gene sequence: CDR1 MGHRA, CDR2 YSYEKL. CDR3 nucleotide sequence: TGCGCCAGCAGCCCCATCGCCTCCGCAGGTGGGGAAAAACTGTTTTTT. Amino acids: CASSPIASAGGEKLFF.

The chain has TRBV6-4 and TRBJ1-2; TRBD1 agrees at 11 bases. The CDR3 runs 12 residues. CDR1 MRHNA and CDR2 SNTAGT come from the germline V gene. The V and J ends lost 4 bases and 8 bases, in that order; junction bases with no gene match: 0. The CDR3 sequence is CASSGTGGGYTF. In nucleotides, the CDR3 is TGTGCCAGCAGTGGGACAGGGGGCGGCTACACCTTC.

The V gene is TRBV29-1, the J gene TRBJ1-2; 8 bases are shared with TRBD1. CDR3 length: 15 amino acids. Germline values: CDR1 SQVTM, CDR2 ANQGSEA. With 3 bases clipped from V and 2 bases from J, the junction kept 8 bases outside the gene matches. Here the CDR3 reads CSVDLGTGLNYGYTF. CDR3 DNA sequence: TGCAGCGTTGACCTGGGGACAGGACTAAACTATGGCTACACCTTC.

This clone was counted a few times. The CDR3 DNA reads as TGTGCCAGCAGCTTAAGAGTTGCGGGCACTAAAGAGACCCAGTACTTC. It encodes CASSLRVAGTKETQYF. The chain has TRBV11-3 and TRBJ2-5; D may be TRBD2 (5 bases). Per the germline V gene, CDR1 is SGHNT and CDR2 is YENEEA. The CDR3 runs 16 residues. The ends were cut back, 2 bases at V and 3 bases at J, with 16 bases in the middle. Combining the CDR3 with reference TRBV11-3 and TRBJ2-5 gives the whole variable domain EAGVVQSPRYKIIEKKQPVAFWCNPISGHNTLYWYLQNLGQGPELLIRYENEEAVDDSQLPKDRFSAERLKGVDSTLKIQPAELGDSAVYLCASSLRVAGTKETQYFGPGTRLLVL.

The gene calls are TRBV29-1 and TRBJ2-1; 8 bases are shared with TRBD2. The V gene's germline CDR1 is SQVTM and CDR2 ANQGSEA. This CDR3 has 15 amino acids. With V trimmed by 2 bases and J by 6 bases, 9 bases remained unmatched. CDR3 loop: CSVERGTGGFNEQFF. CDR3 nucleotides: TGCAGCGTTGAAAGGGGCACGGGGGGGTTCAATGAGCAGTTCTTC.

The rearrangement uses TRBV7-2 and TRBJ1-5, with TRBD1 identical over 8 bases. The V gene's germline CDR1 is SGHTA and CDR2 FQGNSA. The ends lost 1 base at V and 9 bases at J; junction bases unmatched: 2. The CDR3 extends over 13 amino acids. CDR3 coding DNA: TGTGCCAGCAGCTTAGTAACAGGGGGGCCCCAGCATTTT. The encoded protein is CASSLVTGGPQHF.

The rearrangement uses TRBV6-5 and TRBJ1-1, with D unresolved. This CDR3 has 13 residues. Between the trimmed V and J ends, which lost 4 bases and 5 bases, there was a span of 11 bases. From germline, CDR1 is MNHEY and CDR2 SVGAGI. Written as DNA, the CDR3 is TGTGCCAGCAGTTTATTTTCCGAGACTGAAGCTTTCTTT. It encodes CASSLFSETEAFF.

This clone was counted a few times. This chain connects TRBV27 to TRBJ1-2, with D possibly being TRBD1 (6 bases). This CDR3 is 16 amino acids long. Germline CDR1 MNHEY, CDR2 SMNVEV (reference sequence). V lost 2 bases to trimming and J lost 7 bases, with 20 bases between them. CDR3 sequence reads: CASSLRVSGAQGGYTF. Here the CDR3 DNA reads TGTGCCAGCAGTTTAAGGGTTTCAGGGGCGCAGGGTGGCTACACCTTC.

The chain joins TRBV5-6 to TRBJ2-5; 8 positions match TRBD1. The CDR3 totals 14 residues. With 5 bases clipped from V and 2 bases from J, the junction kept 5 bases outside the gene matches. Germline V gene lookup returns CDR1 SGHDT and CDR2 YYEEEE. The CDR3 DNA follows: TGTGCCAGCAGATTGACAGGGGATCAAGAGACCCAGTACTTC. Translation gives CASRLTGDQETQYF.

This rearrangement joins TRBV13 to TRBJ2-3; TRBD1 aligns across 8 bases. The germline CDR1 and CDR2 sequences are PRHDT and FYEKMQ (reference sequence). The trim removed 2 bases at V and 6 bases at J, leaving 10 bases unmatched. The CDR3 loop spans 16 amino acids. The CDR3 reads CASSLYGRGQSDTQYF. CDR3 nucleotides: TGTGCCAGCAGCTTATACGGCAGGGGGCAATCGGATACGCAGTATTTT.

This clone was seen once. The chain couples TRBV10-2 to TRBJ1-6; 8 nucleotides match TRBD1. This CDR3 spans 16 amino acids. V lost 0 bases and J lost 7; bases outside the gene matches: 5. The germline gives CDR1 WSHSY, CDR2 SAAADI. The DNA for the CDR3 is TGCGCCAGCAGTGAGTCGACGACAGGGGTCAATTCACCCCTCCACTTT. This gives the protein CASSESTTGVNSPLHF.

V gene TRBV6-6 combines with J gene TRBJ1-2, with 9 bases that match TRBD1. The CDR3 runs to 19 residues. Per the germline V gene, CDR1 is MNHNY and CDR2 is SVGAGI (reference sequence). V was pared by 5 bases and J by 8 bases, with 24 bases of the junction left unmatched. The DNA of the CDR3 is TGTGCCAGCAGTCGCCCGCCCCGGGGTGGGGGCGGACAGGGGCACGGCTACACCTTC. Its protein is CASSRPPRGGGGQGHGYTF.

The rearrangement uses TRBV19 and TRBJ1-2; 7 bases align to TRBD1. V gave up 3 bases and J gave up 6 bases; unmatched junction bases: 7. The germline V gene encodes CDR1 LNHDA and CDR2 SQIVND (reference sequence). The CDR3 is made up of 14 amino acids. The CDR3 protein is CASSIRGRGDGYTF. CDR3 coding DNA: TGTGCCAGTAGTATCCGAGGCAGGGGGGATGGCTACACCTTC. The full variable domain, with the rest looked up from reference TRBV19 and TRBJ1-2, is DGGITQSPKYLFRKEGQNVTLSCEQNLNHDAMYWYRQDPGQGLRLIYYSQIVNDFQKGDIAEGYSVSREKKESFPLTVTSAQKNPTAFYLCASSIRGRGDGYTFGSGTRLTVV.

V is TRBV27 and J is TRBJ1-2; the match to TRBD1 covers 8 bases. The CDR3 contains 15 residues. CDR1 MNHEY and CDR2 SMNVEV come from the germline V gene (reference sequence). V shed 8 bases and J 2 bases; nucleotides not matched to a gene: 10. The CDR3 reads CASRDDRGANYGYTF. CDR3 nucleotide sequence: TGTGCCAGCCGCGATGACAGGGGAGCGAACTATGGCTACACCTTC.

This chain uses TRBV3-1 (or the pseudogene TRBV3-2) with TRBJ2-6; D call uncertain. V shed 4 bases and J shed 4 bases, with 14 bases lying between them. This CDR3 comprises 16 residues. Per the germline V gene, CDR1 is LGHDT and CDR2 is YNNKEL (reference sequence). This CDR3 reads CASSRGVASGANVLTF. The CDR3 DNA follows: TGTGCCAGCAGCCGTGGTGTGGCTTCGGGGGCCAACGTCCTGACTTTC.

The rearrangement links TRBV11-1 to TRBJ2-3; 8 bases map to TRBD1. Germline V gene lookup returns CDR1 SGHAT and CDR2 FQDESV (reference sequence). J gave up 1 base and V 1 base, and 4 bases lay outside the gene matches. The CDR3 has 16 residues. This CDR3 is CASSLGQGIGTDTQYF. CDR3 coding DNA: TGTGCCAGCAGCTTAGGACAGGGGATCGGCACAGATACGCAGTATTTT.

About this clone itself: Other DNA sequences in this specimen translate into the identical CDR3. The V call is TRBV19, the J call TRBJ2-2; 8 nucleotides match TRBD2. V lost 1 base, J lost 5 bases, and 0 bases stayed unmatched. CDR1 and CDR2 from the germline V gene are LNHDA and SQIVND (reference sequence). This CDR3 is 14 amino acids long. This CDR3 is CASSIAGGTGELFF. For the CDR3, the DNA is TGTGCCAGTAGTATAGCGGGGGGGACCGGGGAGCTGTTTTTT.

The chain links TRBV24-1 to TRBJ2-3, with 8 positions matching TRBD2. In germline, CDR1 is KGHDR, CDR2 SFDVKD. With V trimmed by 6 bases and J by 6 bases, 7 bases remained unmatched. This CDR3 region has 14 residues. CDR3 bases: TGTGCCACCAGTCACCCGGGGGGGGCGGATACGCAGTATTTT. Amino acid sequence: CATSHPGGADTQYF.